The rows below give T cell receptor beta chains drawn from one sample of a study of T-cell reconstitution after alpha-beta-depleted transplantation in children. TCRdb processed the PCR reads anew with MiXCR; each CDR3 protein has one entry. The sample yields hundreds of thousands of distinct CDR3 sequences, around 15% seen once. Sequenced material: PBMCs, mostly from graft donor cells, taken 360 days after TCRalphabeta/CD19-depleted stem cell transplant. These receptors all stem from a boy in the first two years of life who had a stem cell transplant for Wiskott-Aldrich syndrome, so the T cells may come from the graft donor. Each CDR3 is given with its conserved first and last residue. Fields, in order: CDR3 protein, CDR3 DNA, J gene, clone size, D gene, V gene. D genes are given only for firm matches. Not every row has a clone size; where given, it reads once, few, many or a size class.

CATYRGSSYEQYF	TGTGCCACCTATCGGGGAAGCTCCTACGAGCAGTACTTC	TRBJ2-7	NA	NA	TRBV10-3
CASSRDRGDHYEQYF	TGTGCCAGCAGCCGCGACAGGGGGGACCACTACGAGCAGTACTTC	TRBJ2-7	few	TRBD1	TRBV28
CASSLAKFLGTYNEQFF	TGCGCCAGCAGCTTGGCTAAGTTCCTCGGTACCTACAATGAGCAGTTCTTC	TRBJ2-1	few	NA	TRBV5-1
CASSFLAGGETQYF	TGTGCCAGCAGCTTTCTAGCGGGAGGAGAGACCCAGTACTTC	TRBJ2-5	NA	TRBD2	TRBV7-8
CSAQGLAGSLQETQYF	TGCAGTGCCCAAGGACTAGCGGGAAGCCTCCAAGAGACCCAGTACTTC	TRBJ2-5	NA	TRBD2	TRBV20-1
CTSSRGTGGGLLSGNTIYF	TGTACCAGCAGCCGAGGGACAGGGGGCGGACTCCTCTCTGGAAACACCATATATTTT	TRBJ1-3	NA	TRBD1	TRBV3-1
CASSLRVSAPNEQFF	TGTGCCAGTAGTCTGCGGGTTAGCGCCCCAAATGAGCAGTTCTTC	TRBJ2-1	once	NA	TRBV19
CASSSPARAQETQYF	TGTGCCAGCAGTTCCCCCGCCCGGGCCCAAGAGACCCAGTACTTC	TRBJ2-5	many	NA	TRBV28
CSARWGAGEAFF	TGCAGTGCCAGGTGGGGGGCCGGTGAAGCTTTCTTT	TRBJ1-1	few	NA	TRBV20-1
CASSVAPSDTQYF	TGTGCCAGCAGCGTAGCCCCCTCAGATACGCAGTATTTT	TRBJ2-3	few	NA	TRBV9
CASSSGTSGEETQYF	TGCGCCAGCAGCTCAGGGACTAGCGGAGAAGAGACCCAGTACTTC	TRBJ2-5	NA	TRBD2	TRBV5-1
CASSFRGPETYEQYF	TGCGCCAGCAGCTTCCGGGGGCCGGAGACCTACGAGCAGTACTTC	TRBJ2-7	NA	NA	TRBV5-1
CASSQPGQGGGEQYF	TGCGCCAGCAGCCAGCCGGGACAGGGAGGCGGAGAGCAGTACTTC	TRBJ2-7	few	TRBD1	TRBV4-1
CASSSRFRVTGANVLTF	TGTGCCAGCAGTTCCAGATTCAGGGTAACTGGGGCCAACGTCCTGACTTTC	TRBJ2-6	few	NA	TRBV12-3/TRBV12-4
CAISVPGGQETQYF	TGTGCCATCAGCGTTCCAGGGGGCCAAGAGACCCAGTACTTC	TRBJ2-5	NA	TRBD1	TRBV10-3
CASSPGGAGGNEQYF	TGTGCCAGCAGTCCAGGGGGCGCGGGTGGGAACGAGCAGTACTTC	TRBJ2-7	NA	TRBD1	TRBV25-1
CASSPVGTGAYEQYF	TGTGCCAGCAGCCCGGTCGGGACAGGGGCCTACGAGCAGTACTTC	TRBJ2-7	few	TRBD1	TRBV4-2
CASSFGGLAYNEQFF	TGTGCCAGCAGCTTCGGGGGCCTGGCCTACAATGAGCAGTTCTTC	TRBJ2-1	few	NA	TRBV12-3/TRBV12-4
CASSPTQGSSYNEQFF	TGCGCCAGCAGCCCCACCCAGGGCAGCTCCTACAATGAGCAGTTCTTC	TRBJ2-1	few	NA	TRBV5-1
CASSWELNTEAFF	TGTGCCAGCAGCTGGGAGCTGAACACTGAAGCTTTCTTT	TRBJ1-1	NA	NA	TRBV12-3/TRBV12-4
CASSLRQGRHSGANVLTF	TGCGCCAGCAGCCTAAGACAGGGCCGCCACTCTGGGGCCAACGTCCTGACTTTC	TRBJ2-6	few	TRBD1	TRBV4-1
CASSYQGTYEQYF	TGTGCCAGCAGTTACCAGGGTACCTACGAGCAGTACTTC	TRBJ2-7	many	NA	TRBV6-2/TRBV6-3
CASSLEQAGIYGYTF	TGTGCCAGCAGCTTAGAACAGGCGGGGATCTATGGCTACACCTTC	TRBJ1-2	few	NA	TRBV7-9
CATSGGTQETQYF	TGTGCCACCAGCGGCGGGACTCAAGAGACCCAGTACTTC	TRBJ2-5	NA	NA	TRBV15
CASSSTIPTHGYTF	TGTGCCAGCAGCTCTACTATTCCGACCCATGGCTACACCTTC	TRBJ1-2	few	NA	TRBV7-9
CASTQKNEKLFF	TGTGCCAGCACCCAAAAAAATGAAAAACTGTTTTTT	TRBJ1-4	NA	NA	TRBV6-5
CASSHAAGRTDTQYF	TGTGCCAGCAGCCACGCGGCAGGGCGTACAGATACGCAGTATTTT	TRBJ2-3	NA	NA	TRBV3-1
CASSQATTGSYEQYF	TGTGCCAGCAGCCAAGCCACCACTGGGTCCTACGAGCAGTACTTC	TRBJ2-7	NA	NA	TRBV4-2
CASSLGQGRIDEQFF	TGCGCCAGCAGCTTGGGACAGGGGAGGATCGATGAGCAGTTCTTC	TRBJ2-1	many	TRBD1	TRBV5-1
CASSHLPGGAHPREQYF	TGCGCCAGCAGCCACCTCCCCGGAGGGGCCCACCCGCGGGAGCAGTACTTC	TRBJ2-7	few	NA	TRBV5-1
CASSGPAPLSYEQYF	TGTGCCAGCAGTGGACCCGCCCCCCTCTCCTACGAGCAGTACTTC	TRBJ2-7	NA	NA	TRBV6-1
CASSKGTGRNEQFF	TGTGCCAGCAGCAAGGGCACTGGGCGAAATGAGCAGTTCTTC	TRBJ2-1	NA	NA	TRBV5-6
CASRVGGTDTQYF	TGCGCCAGCAGGGTGGGGGGCACAGATACGCAGTATTTT	TRBJ2-3	NA	NA	TRBV10-2
CASSYGDPGELFF	TGTGCCAGCAGTTATGGGGATCCCGGGGAGCTGTTTTTT	TRBJ2-2	NA	NA	TRBV12-3/TRBV12-4
CSAVAGGPYNEQFF	TGCAGTGCCGTAGCGGGAGGGCCCTACAATGAGCAGTTCTTC	TRBJ2-1	few	TRBD2	TRBV20-1
CATARQGVLSGANVLTF	TGTGCCACAGCCCGACAGGGAGTCCTCTCTGGGGCCAACGTCCTGACTTTC	TRBJ2-6	NA	TRBD1	TRBV6-2/TRBV6-3
CASSFWTGLATYEQYF	TGCGCCAGCAGCTTCTGGACCGGGCTGGCGACCTACGAGCAGTACTTC	TRBJ2-7	NA	NA	TRBV5-1
CASSFSGTEQFF	TGTGCCAGCAGTTTTTCCGGGACAGAGCAGTTCTTC	TRBJ2-1	NA	NA	TRBV27
CASSFGQAGSPLHF	TGTGCCAGCAGTTTTGGACAGGCCGGCTCACCCCTCCACTTT	TRBJ1-6	few	TRBD1	TRBV12-3/TRBV12-4
CSANGVADTQYF	TGCAGTGCCAACGGAGTCGCAGATACGCAGTATTTT	TRBJ2-3	NA	NA	TRBV20-1
CASSHGSYGYTF	TGCGCCAGCAGCCACGGGTCCTATGGCTACACCTTC	TRBJ1-2	few	NA	TRBV4-1
CASSQWAQNIQYF	TGCGCCAGCAGCCAATGGGCTCAAAACATTCAGTACTTC	TRBJ2-4	few	NA	TRBV4-1